This passage covers 28 T cell receptor beta chains from one sample sequenced in a study of cytomegalovirus exposure and HLA in healthy donors. A multiplex PCR was run with 60 Vbeta primers and 13 Jbeta primers. Method: immunoSEQ multiplex PCR; TCRdb's copy keeps in-frame clones and lacks some. The repertoire holds approximately 190,000 clones, around 83% seen once, with approximately 0.8% in the top ten. Sequenced sample: PBMCs. Receptors were obtained from a woman in her late teens or twenties in good health and CMV-seronegative.

The chain recombines TRBV6-5 with TRBJ2-7; 7 nucleotides agree with TRBD2. V dropped 3 bases and J dropped 3; count of bases not matched to a gene: 8. There are 15 residues in the CDR3. Germline V CDR1 and CDR2: MNHEY, SVGAGI. In nucleotides, the CDR3 is TGTGCCAGCAGTTATCAGGCGGGAGAGGACTACGAGCAGTACTTC. This encodes CASSYQAGEDYEQYF.

The chain recombines TRBV9 with TRBJ1-6, with TRBD1 identical over 7 bases. The germline V gene encodes CDR1 SGDLS and CDR2 YYNGEE. Germline trimming cut 5 bases from V and 5 bases from J; bases unmatched to any gene: 10. This CDR3 is 16 amino acids long. CDR3 protein: CASRDTTGANNSPLHF. The DNA of the CDR3 is TGTGCCAGCAGGGATACCACAGGGGCCAATAATTCACCCCTCCACTTT.

CDR3 protein: CSVLDSYEQYF. Here the CDR3 DNA reads TGCAGCGTTTTAGACAGCTACGAGCAGTACTTC. The rearrangement uses TRBV29-1 and TRBJ2-7; D might be TRBD1 (5 bases). Between the trimmed V and J ends, which lost 5 bases and 3 bases, there was a span of 8 bases. Germline loops: CDR1 SQVTM, CDR2 ANQGSEA. This CDR3 spans 11 amino acids.

The chain is built from TRBV27 and TRBJ1-1; the D is unclear. Germline loops: CDR1 MNHEY, CDR2 SMNVEV (reference sequence). The length of the CDR3 is 11 residues. V lost 6 bases to trimming and J lost 8 bases, with 10 bases between them. As DNA, the CDR3 is TGTGCCAGCAGGGGAGGACGGGAAGCTTTCTTT. Translating it yields CASRGGREAFF.

The genes are TRBV5-6 and TRBJ2-3; 9 bases match TRBD1. From germline, CDR1 is SGHDT and CDR2 YYEEEE. The CDR3 consists of 16 residues. V was pared by 4 bases and J by 5 bases, with 11 bases of the junction left unmatched. CDR3 nucleotide sequence: TGTGCCAGCAGCGACGTTGGACAGGGGCTAGGAGATACGCAGTATTTT. It specifies CASSDVGQGLGDTQYF. Complete variable domain (other parts from reference TRBV5-6 and TRBJ2-3): DAGVTQSPTHLIKTRGQQVTLRCSPKSGHDTVSWYQQALGQGPQFIFQYYEEEERQRGNFPDRFSGHQFPNYSSELNVNALLLGDSALYLCASSDVGQGLGDTQYFGPGTRLTVL.

This clone was counted a few times. The CDR3 region is CATSPSISYEQYF. The CDR3 DNA reads as TGTGCCACCAGCCCTAGCATCTCCTACGAGCAGTACTTC. The J gene is TRBJ2-7, the V gene TRBV15, with D possibly being TRBD2 (5 bases). This CDR3 has 13 amino acids. Germline CDR1 and CDR2: LNHNV and YYDKDF (reference sequence). Deletions cut 5 bases from V and 0 bases from J, with 8 bases between. Full variable domain (rest looked up from reference TRBV15 and TRBJ2-7): DAMVIQNPRYQVTQFGKPVTLSCSQTLNHNVMYWYQQKSSQAPKLLFHYYDKDFNNEADTPDNFQSRRPNTSFCFLDIRSPGLGDTAMYLCATSPSISYEQYFGPGTRLTVT.

V is TRBV27 and J is TRBJ1-5; D gene unclear. V lost 5 bases to trimming and J lost 0 bases, with 14 bases between them. From germline, CDR1 is MNHEY and CDR2 SMNVEV (reference sequence). CDR3 size: 16 residues. The CDR3 coding sequence is TGTGCCAGCAGTCCTGAGGGCGCTTATAGCAATCAGCCCCAGCATTTT. Translated, it gives CASSPEGAYSNQPQHF.

The V call is TRBV29-1, the J call TRBJ2-7; D is possibly TRBD2 (5 bases). V gave up 1 base and J gave up 5 bases, with 15 bases separating them. The germline V gene encodes CDR1 SQVTM and CDR2 ANQGSEA. There are 14 residues in the CDR3. The DNA for the CDR3 is TGCAGCGTTGAAGCTCGAGGGTGGAAAAACGAGCAGTACTTC. It translates to CSVEARGWKNEQYF.

The genes are TRBV7-9 and TRBJ2-7; tentatively, D is TRBD2 (6 bases). The CDR3 sequence is 14 residues long. Trimming shortened V by 5 bases and J by 3 bases, and 14 bases separated the two germline ends. In germline, CDR1 is SEHNR, CDR2 FQNEAQ (reference sequence). The CDR3 DNA reads TGTGCCAGCAGCCCCGGGGGTCATTACTACGAGCAGTACTTC. Its protein is CASSPGGHYYEQYF.

The genes are TRBV27 and TRBJ1-1; TRBD1 is a possible D gene (5 bases). Germline V gene sequence: CDR1 MNHEY, CDR2 SMNVEV (reference sequence). Trimming cost V 2 bases and J 6 bases, with 13 bases left between them. The CDR3 is 14 amino acids. CDR3 sequence (DNA): TGTGCCAGCAGTTTAACGTTAGGGGCAGCTGAAGCTTTCTTT. Protein product: CASSLTLGAAEAFF.

In this sample, this clone turned up once. The V and J genes are TRBV10-2 and TRBJ1-4; D not resolved. This CDR3 has 16 amino acids. Germline V lookup: CDR1 WSHSY, CDR2 SAAADI. With 1 base removed from V and 7 bases from J, the gap between germline ends came to 16 bases. CDR3 sequence: CASSEWEKSLLEKLFF. CDR3 nucleotide sequence: TGCGCCAGCAGTGAGTGGGAGAAGAGTTTGCTTGAAAAACTGTTTTTT.

In its sample, this clone was seen once. CDR3 nucleotides: TGTGCCAGCAGCATAAACCTCGGGGGAGTGTACGAGCAGTACTTC. Amino acids: CASSINLGGVYEQYF. V is TRBV7-2 and J is TRBJ2-7; maybe TRBD2 (6 bases). This CDR3 has 15 amino acids. The V gene lost 5 bases and the J gene lost 4 bases, with 18 bases spanning the gap. Looked up from germline, CDR1 is SGHTA and CDR2 is FQGNSA.

About this clone: At one end, the junction sequence differs from germline, possibly due to a read error. The CDR3 DNA reads as TGTGCCAGCAGCTCCTACGGACTAGCGGGGGGTTACGTGCAGTACTTC. Its protein is CASSSYGLAGGYVQYF. V and J are TRBV7-2 and TRBJ2-7; 14 bases are shared with TRBD2. The germline V gene has CDR1 SGHTA and CDR2 FQGNSA. CDR3 length equals 16 residues.

J is TRBJ1-1 and V is TRBV18; possible D gene TRBD1, 5 bases. The CDR3 consists of 15 residues. V was pared by 4 bases and J by 0 bases, with 12 bases between. Germline CDR1 and CDR2: KGHSH and LQKENI. CDR3 coding DNA: TGTGCCAGCTCACTCTCCGGGGGTATGAACACTGAAGCTTTCTTT. Residues: CASSLSGGMNTEAFF.

The V and J genes are TRBV10-1 and TRBJ2-7, with a tentative D call TRBD1 (6 bases). This CDR3 has 15 amino acids. Trimming pared 5 bases from V and 3 bases from J, leaving 17 bases between. Germline values: CDR1 WNHNN, CDR2 SYGVQD (reference sequence). The CDR3: CASSPDRNSFYEQYF. The CDR3 nucleotides are TGCGCCAGCAGTCCTGACAGGAATTCGTTCTACGAGCAGTACTTC.

The gene calls are TRBV7-9 and TRBJ2-3; D gene ambiguous. The CDR3 is 13 amino acids. Per the germline V gene, CDR1 is SEHNR and CDR2 is FQNEAQ (reference sequence). Trimming removed 8 bases at V and 2 bases at J, with 11 bases between. As DNA, the CDR3 is TGTGCCAGCCTTCAGACACACACAGATACGCAGTATTTT. Its translation: CASLQTHTDTQYF.

The genes are TRBV27 and TRBJ2-4; weak D call: TRBD2 (5 bases). Trimming took off 6 bases at V and 6 bases at J, with 9 bases between the two ends. The CDR3 runs to 12 residues. Germline CDR1 reads MNHEY; CDR2 reads SMNVEV (reference sequence). CDR3 loop: CASSPTRNIQYF. CDR3 DNA: TGTGCCAGCAGCCCCACTAGAAACATTCAGTACTTC.

The chain joins TRBV9 to TRBJ2-7; perhaps TRBD2 as D (6 bases). The germline V gene has CDR1 SGDLS and CDR2 YYNGEE. The CDR3 is 15 residues long. V lost 4 bases and J lost 5, with 19 bases in between. The CDR3 region is CASSSFGGNGNEQYF. The CDR3 DNA sequence: TGTGCCAGCAGCTCTTTTGGGGGGAACGGCAACGAGCAGTACTTC.

Details on this clone: Other DNA sequences in this specimen translate into the identical CDR3. The rearrangement links TRBV28 to TRBJ2-7; a possible D gene is TRBD2 (6 bases). CDR1 is MDHEN and CDR2 is SYDVKM in the germline V gene. The CDR3 loop spans 15 amino acids. V dropped 4 bases and J dropped 0 bases, with 13 bases sitting between them. CDR3: CASSSPGGSSYEQYF. CDR3 coding DNA: TGTGCCAGCAGTTCACCTGGGGGGAGCTCCTACGAGCAGTACTTC.

The chain combines TRBV13 with TRBJ2-5; D is possibly TRBD1 (6 bases). The CDR3 has 13 amino acids. The V gene lost 4 bases and the J gene lost 1 base, with 7 bases spanning the gap. Germline V CDR1 and CDR2: PRHDT, FYEKMQ (reference sequence). CDR3 loop: CASSSGAQETQYF. For the CDR3, the DNA is TGTGCCAGCAGCTCAGGGGCCCAAGAGACCCAGTACTTC. The full variable domain, in which reference TRBV13 and TRBJ2-5 provide the parts outside the CDR3, is AAGVIQSPRHLIKEKRETATLKCYPIPRHDTVYWYQQGPGQDPQFLISFYEKMQSDKGSIPDRFSAQQFSDYHSELNMSSLELGDSALYFCASSSGAQETQYFGPGTRLLVL.

V gene TRBV19 combines with J gene TRBJ2-7; 9 positions match TRBD1. The CDR3 extends over 14 amino acids. CDR1 is LNHDA, CDR2 SQIVND, per germline (reference sequence). Losses at the gene ends were 3 bases for V and 10 bases for J; bases not matched to a gene: 10. CDR3 in DNA: TGTGCCAGTAGTATCTGGGACAGGGTGAATTTTCAGTACTTC. Its protein is CASSIWDRVNFQYF.

DNA for the CDR3: TGTGCCAGCAGCACATCCACCGGGGGGTTTGATACCCAGTACTTC. Amino acid sequence: CASSTSTGGFDTQYF. The J gene is TRBJ2-5, the V gene TRBV7-9, with 7 bases matching TRBD2. Germline V gene data show CDR1 as SEHNR and CDR2 as FQNEAQ (reference sequence). V dropped 5 bases and J dropped 8; count of bases not matched to a gene: 14. The CDR3 length is 15 residues.

The chain joins TRBV6-5 to TRBJ1-1; TRBD1 might be the D (6 bases). V shed 11 bases and J shed 4 bases, with 11 bases lying between them. The germline V gene encodes CDR1 MNHEY and CDR2 SVGAGI. This CDR3 is 11 amino acids long. CDR3 protein: CAARRGTEAFF. Here the CDR3 DNA reads TGTGCCGCTCGCAGGGGCACTGAAGCTTTCTTT.

The J gene is TRBJ2-1, the V gene TRBV19; unclear D gene. V gave up 5 bases and J gave up 6 bases, with 11 bases separating them. Germline V lookup: CDR1 LNHDA, CDR2 SQIVND (reference sequence). This CDR3 comprises 13 residues. The CDR3 DNA follows: TGTGCCAGTAGTCCATGGCTCCCCAATGAGCAGTTCTTC. It specifies CASSPWLPNEQFF.

This clone came up once. This chain uses TRBV6-4 with TRBJ1-1, with D perhaps matching TRBD1 (5 bases). The germline V and J ends were trimmed by 6 bases and 3 bases, with 11 bases remaining between them. This CDR3 is 13 amino acids long. The germline V gene encodes CDR1 MRHNA and CDR2 SNTAGT. The CDR3 reads CASRDSRYTEAFF. The CDR3, as DNA: TGTGCCAGCAGAGACAGCCGGTACACTGAAGCTTTCTTT.

The chain carries TRBV30 and TRBJ1-3; a weak D match, TRBD1 (5 bases). The CDR3 contains 13 residues. V lost 0 bases and J 4 bases, leaving 7 bases between the germline ends. The germline V gene has CDR1 GTSNPN and CDR2 SVGIG (reference sequence). CDR3 in DNA: TGTGCCTGGAGTGTGCAGGGAGGAAACACCATATATTTT. Translating it yields CAWSVQGGNTIYF.

The chain recombines TRBV9 with TRBJ1-2; D unresolved. Germline CDR1 is SGDLS and CDR2 is YYNGEE. V lost 3 bases, J lost 4 bases, and 16 bases lay in between. CDR3 size: 15 residues. CDR3 nucleotide sequence: TGTGCCAGCAGCGCACAGCCAGCCGCCGGCTATGGCTACACCTTC. Amino acids: CASSAQPAAGYGYTF.

The rearrangement links TRBV5-1 to TRBJ2-1; 7 positions agree with TRBD1. Losses at the gene ends were 0 bases for V and 7 bases for J; bases not matched to a gene: 13. The CDR3 covers 17 residues. Per germline, CDR1 SGHRS and CDR2 YFSETQ. The CDR3 DNA reads as TGCGCCAGCAGCTTGGCGGGACAGCCAACTGCGCGGAATGAGCAGTTCTTC. This translates into CASSLAGQPTARNEQFF.